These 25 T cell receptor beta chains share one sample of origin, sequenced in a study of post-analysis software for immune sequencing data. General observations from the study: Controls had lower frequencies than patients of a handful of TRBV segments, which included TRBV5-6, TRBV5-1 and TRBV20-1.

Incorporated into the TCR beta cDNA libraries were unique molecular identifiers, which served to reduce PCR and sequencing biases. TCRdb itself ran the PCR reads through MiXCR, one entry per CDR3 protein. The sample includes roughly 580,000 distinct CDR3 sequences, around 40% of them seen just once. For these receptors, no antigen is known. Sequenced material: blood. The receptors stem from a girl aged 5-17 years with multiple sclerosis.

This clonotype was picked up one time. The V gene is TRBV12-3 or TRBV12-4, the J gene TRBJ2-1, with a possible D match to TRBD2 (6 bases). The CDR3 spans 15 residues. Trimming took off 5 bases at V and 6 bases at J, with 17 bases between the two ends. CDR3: CASSPLTGAANEQFF. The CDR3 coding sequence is TGTGCCAGCAGTCCCCTAACGGGAGCCGCCAATGAGCAGTTCTTC.

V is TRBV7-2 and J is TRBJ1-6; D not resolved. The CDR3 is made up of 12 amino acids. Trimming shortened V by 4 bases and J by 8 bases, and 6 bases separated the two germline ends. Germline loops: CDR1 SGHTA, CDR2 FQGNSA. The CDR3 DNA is TGTGCCAGCAGCTATATCGATTCACCCCTCCACTTT. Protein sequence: CASSYIDSPLHF. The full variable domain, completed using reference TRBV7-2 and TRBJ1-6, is GAGVSQSPSNKVTEKGKDVELRCDPISGHTALYWYRQSLGQGLEFLIYFQGNSAPDKSGLPSDRFSAERTGGSVSTLTIQRTQQEDSAVYLCASSYIDSPLHFGNGTRLTVT.

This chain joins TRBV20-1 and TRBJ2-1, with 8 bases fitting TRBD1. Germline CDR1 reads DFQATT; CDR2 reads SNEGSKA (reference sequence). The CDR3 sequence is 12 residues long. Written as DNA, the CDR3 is TGCAGCTTCGGACAGGGAATAGCTGAGCAGTTCTTC. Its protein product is CSFGQGIAEQFF.

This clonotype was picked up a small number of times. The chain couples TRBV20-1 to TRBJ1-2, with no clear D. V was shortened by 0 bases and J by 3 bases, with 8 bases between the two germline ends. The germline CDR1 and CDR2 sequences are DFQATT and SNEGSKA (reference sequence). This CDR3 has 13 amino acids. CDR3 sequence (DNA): TGCAGTGCTAGAGAGGGGAGTGACTATGGCTACACCTTC. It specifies CSAREGSDYGYTF.

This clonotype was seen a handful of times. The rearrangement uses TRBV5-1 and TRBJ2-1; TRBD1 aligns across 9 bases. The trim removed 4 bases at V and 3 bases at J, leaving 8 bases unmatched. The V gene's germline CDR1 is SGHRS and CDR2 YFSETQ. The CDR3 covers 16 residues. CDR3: CASSAGGDRVYNEQFF. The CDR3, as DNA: TGCGCCAGCAGCGCAGGGGGGGACAGGGTCTACAATGAGCAGTTCTTC.

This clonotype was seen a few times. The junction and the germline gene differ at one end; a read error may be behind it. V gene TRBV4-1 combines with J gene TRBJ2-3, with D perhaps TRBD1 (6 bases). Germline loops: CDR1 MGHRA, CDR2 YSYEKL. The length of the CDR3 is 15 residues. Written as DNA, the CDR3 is TGCGCCAGTAGCCCCACAGGGACCAGCACAGATACGCAGTATTTT. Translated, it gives CASSPTGTSTDTQYF.

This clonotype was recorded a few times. The CDR3, as DNA: TGTGCCAGCAGGGCACTAGCGGGGGGTTTGGATACGCAGTATTTT. This sequence encodes CASRALAGGLDTQYF. The chain uses TRBV12-3 or TRBV12-4 and TRBJ2-3; 12 bases align to TRBD2. The CDR3 covers 15 residues. Germline trimming cut 6 bases from V and 6 bases from J; bases unmatched to any gene: 7.

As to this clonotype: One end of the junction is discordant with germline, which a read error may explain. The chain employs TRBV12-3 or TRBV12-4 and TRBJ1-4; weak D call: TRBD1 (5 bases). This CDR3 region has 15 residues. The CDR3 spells CASHWGAATNEKPFF. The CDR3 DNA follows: TGTGCCAGCCATTGGGGCGCGGCAACTAATGAAAAACCGTTTTTT.

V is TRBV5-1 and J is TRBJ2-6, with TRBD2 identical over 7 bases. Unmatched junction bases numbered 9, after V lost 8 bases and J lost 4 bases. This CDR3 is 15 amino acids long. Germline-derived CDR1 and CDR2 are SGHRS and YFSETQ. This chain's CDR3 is CASRGDLSGANVLTF. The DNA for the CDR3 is TGCGCCAGTCGGGGGGACCTGTCAGGGGCCAACGTCCTGACTTTC.

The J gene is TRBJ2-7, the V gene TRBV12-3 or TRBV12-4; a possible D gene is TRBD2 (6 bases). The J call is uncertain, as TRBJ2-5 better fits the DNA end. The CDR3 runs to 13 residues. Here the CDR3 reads CASSVAERGTQYF. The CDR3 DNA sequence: TGTGCCAGCAGCGTAGCGGAGCGCGGGACCCAGTACTTC.

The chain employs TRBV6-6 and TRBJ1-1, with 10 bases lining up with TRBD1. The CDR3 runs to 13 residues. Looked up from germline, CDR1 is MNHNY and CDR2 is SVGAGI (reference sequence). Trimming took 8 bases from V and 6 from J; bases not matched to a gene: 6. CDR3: CASSTGQGSEAFF. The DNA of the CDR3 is TGTGCCAGCTCTACGGGACAGGGGTCTGAAGCTTTCTTT.

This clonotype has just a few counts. In DNA form, the CDR3 reads TGTGCCAGCAGTTACAAGAAGGCAGATACGCAGTATTTT. Its translation: CASSYKKADTQYF. This chain links TRBV6-6 with TRBJ2-3; unclear D gene. V dropped 2 bases and J dropped 4 bases, with 7 bases sitting between them. The V gene's germline CDR1 is MNHNY and CDR2 SVGAGI (reference sequence). The CDR3 extends over 13 amino acids.

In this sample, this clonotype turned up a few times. The CDR3 nucleotides are TGTGCCAGCAGCTTAGCCAGCGGTCCTGATACGCAGTATTTT. Translated, it gives CASSLASGPDTQYF. This chain links TRBV7-2 with TRBJ2-3; D might be TRBD2 (5 bases). Germline CDR1 reads SGHTA; CDR2 reads FQGNSA. The CDR3 is 14 amino acids. With 0 bases removed from V and 6 bases from J, the gap between germline ends came to 10 bases.

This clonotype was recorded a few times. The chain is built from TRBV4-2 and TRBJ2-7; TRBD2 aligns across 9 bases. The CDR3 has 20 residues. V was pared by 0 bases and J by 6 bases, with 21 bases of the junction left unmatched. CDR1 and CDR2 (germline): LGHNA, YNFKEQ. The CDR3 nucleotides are TGTGCCAGCAGCCAAGAGATCGGACTAGCGCGACTTGGGGGGTCGGTCGAGCAGTACTTC. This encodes CASSQEIGLARLGGSVEQYF.

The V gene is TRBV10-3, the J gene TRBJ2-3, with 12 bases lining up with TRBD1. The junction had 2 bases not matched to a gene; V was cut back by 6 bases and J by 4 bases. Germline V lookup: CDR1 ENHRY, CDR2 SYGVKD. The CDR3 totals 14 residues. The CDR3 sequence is CAISGTGGADTQYF. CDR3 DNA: TGTGCCATCAGCGGGACAGGGGGCGCAGATACGCAGTATTTT.

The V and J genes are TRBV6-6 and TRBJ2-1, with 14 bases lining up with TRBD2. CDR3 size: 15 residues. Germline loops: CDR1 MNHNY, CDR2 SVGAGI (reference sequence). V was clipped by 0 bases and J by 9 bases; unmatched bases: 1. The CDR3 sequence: CASSYSTSGRGEQFF. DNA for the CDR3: TGTGCCAGCAGTTACTCGACTAGCGGGAGGGGTGAGCAGTTCTTC.

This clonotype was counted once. CDR3 amino acids: CASSSIGLASYNEQFF. CDR3 nucleotide sequence: TGTGCCAGCAGTTCCATCGGGCTAGCCTCCTACAATGAGCAGTTCTTC. The rearrangement uses TRBV6-5 and TRBJ2-1, with D possibly being TRBD2 (5 bases). This CDR3 comprises 16 residues. V lost 4 bases and J 0 bases, leaving 13 bases between the germline ends. The germline V gene encodes CDR1 MNHEY and CDR2 SVGAGI.

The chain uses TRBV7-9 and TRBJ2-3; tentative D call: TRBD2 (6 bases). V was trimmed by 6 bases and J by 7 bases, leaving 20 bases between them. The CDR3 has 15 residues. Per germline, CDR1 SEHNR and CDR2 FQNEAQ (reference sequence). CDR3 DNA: TGTGCCAGCAGGCTGACAAGGGACTTTGGTTATACGCAGTATTTT. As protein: CASRLTRDFGYTQYF. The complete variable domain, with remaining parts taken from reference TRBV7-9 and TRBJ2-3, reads DTGVSQNPRHKITKRGQNVTFRCDPISEHNRLYWYRQTLGQGPEFLTYFQNEAQLEKSRLLSDRFSAERPKGSFSTLEIQRTEQGDSAMYLCASRLTRDFGYTQYFGPGTRLTVL.

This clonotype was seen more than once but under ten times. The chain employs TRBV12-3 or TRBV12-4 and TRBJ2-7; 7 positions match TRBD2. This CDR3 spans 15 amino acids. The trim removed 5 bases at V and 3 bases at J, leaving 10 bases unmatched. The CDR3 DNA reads TGTGCCAGCAGTGCGTCCCGGACTAGAATCTACGAGCAGTACTTC. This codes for CASSASRTRIYEQYF.

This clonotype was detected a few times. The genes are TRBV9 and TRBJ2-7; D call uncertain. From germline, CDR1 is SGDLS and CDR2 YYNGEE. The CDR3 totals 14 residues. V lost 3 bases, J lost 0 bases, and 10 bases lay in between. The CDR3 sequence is CASSAPTGSYEQYF. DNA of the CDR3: TGTGCCAGCAGCGCTCCGACTGGCTCCTACGAGCAGTACTTC. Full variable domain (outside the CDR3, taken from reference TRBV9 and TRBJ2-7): DSGVTQTPKHLITATGQRVTLRCSPRSGDLSVYWYQQSLDQGLQFLIQYYNGEERAKGNILERFSAQQFPDLHSELNLSSLELGDSALYFCASSAPTGSYEQYFGPGTRLTVT.

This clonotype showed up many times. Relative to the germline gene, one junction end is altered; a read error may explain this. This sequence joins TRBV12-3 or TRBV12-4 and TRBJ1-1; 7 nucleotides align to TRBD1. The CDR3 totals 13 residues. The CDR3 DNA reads TGCGCCAGCAGCGGGACAGTGAACACTGAAGCTTTCTTT. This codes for CASSGTVNTEAFF.

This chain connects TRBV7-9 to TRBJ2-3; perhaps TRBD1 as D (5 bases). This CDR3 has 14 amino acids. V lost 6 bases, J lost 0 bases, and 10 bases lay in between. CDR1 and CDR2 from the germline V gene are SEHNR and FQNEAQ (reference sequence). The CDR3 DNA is TGTGCCAGCAGGCGTTCAGGGAGCACAGATACGCAGTATTTT. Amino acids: CASRRSGSTDTQYF.

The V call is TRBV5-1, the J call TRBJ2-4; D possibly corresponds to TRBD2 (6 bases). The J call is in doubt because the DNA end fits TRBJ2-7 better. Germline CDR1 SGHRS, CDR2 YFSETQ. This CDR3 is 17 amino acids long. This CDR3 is CASSLGVRETTNGEQYF. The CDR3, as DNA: TGCGCCAGCAGCTTGGGGGTTCGGGAGACAACTAATGGCGAGCAGTACTTC.

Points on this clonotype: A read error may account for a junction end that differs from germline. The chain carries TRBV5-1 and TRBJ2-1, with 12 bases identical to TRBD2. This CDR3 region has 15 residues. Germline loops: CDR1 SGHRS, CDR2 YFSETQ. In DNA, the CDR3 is TGCGCCAGCAGCGAACTAGCGGGGGGATACAGTGAGCAGTTCTTC. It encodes CASSELAGGYSEQFF.

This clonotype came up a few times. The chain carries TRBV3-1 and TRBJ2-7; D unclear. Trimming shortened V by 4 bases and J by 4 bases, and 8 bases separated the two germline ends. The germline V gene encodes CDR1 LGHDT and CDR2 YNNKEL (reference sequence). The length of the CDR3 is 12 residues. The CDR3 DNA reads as TGTGCCAGCAGCCTCGACATGTACGAGCAGTACTTC. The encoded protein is CASSLDMYEQYF.